The 24 T cell receptor beta chains below come from one sample, sequenced in a study of CD8 T cells in ankylosing spondylitis. TCRdb itself ran the 5' RACE reads through MiXCR, one entry per CDR3 protein. The sample holds under 250,000 distinct CDR3 sequences, around 32% seen once. Material for sequencing was blood, either unsorted or a sorted T cell fraction (not recorded which). Receptor source: a male donor with ankylosing spondylitis or in good health (not recorded which).

This clonotype was seen once. The chain has TRBV12-3 or TRBV12-4 and TRBJ2-5, with 7 bases fitting TRBD1. CDR3 size: 14 residues. V shed 6 bases, J shed 9 bases, and the junction held 13 bases outside the gene matches. The CDR3 coding sequence is TGTGCCAGCAGCAGTGGACAGGCGGCCGCGGCCCAGTACTTC. Translating it yields CASSSGQAAAAQYF.

The genes are TRBV5-1 and TRBJ1-4; the D is unclear. Germline assignment: CDR1 SGHRS and CDR2 YFSETQ. The CDR3 has 15 residues. Trimming cost V 4 bases and J 0 bases, with 10 bases left between them. The chain's CDR3 is CASSPSRTTNEKLFF. CDR3 in DNA: TGCGCCAGCAGCCCTTCGCGAACAACTAATGAAAAACTGTTTTTT.

The chain employs TRBV20-1 and TRBJ1-1, with a tentative D call TRBD1 (6 bases). Germline-derived CDR1 and CDR2 are DFQATT and SNEGSKA (reference sequence). The CDR3 spans 14 residues. V was pared by 3 bases and J by 0 bases, with 11 bases between. The CDR3 here is CSASPGALNTEAFF. The CDR3 bases are TGCAGTGCTAGTCCGGGGGCCCTGAACACTGAAGCTTTCTTT.

This chain joins TRBV5-1 and TRBJ2-1, with 8 bases aligning to TRBD1. Germline CDR1 is SGHRS and CDR2 is YFSETQ. The V gene end was trimmed by 6 bases and the J gene end by 7 bases; junction bases not matched to a gene: 15. CDR3 length equals 16 residues. The CDR3, as DNA: TGCGCCAGCAACCGAGCGGACAGGGCGGGACCAAATGAGCAGTTCTTC. It codes for CASNRADRAGPNEQFF. Variable domain in full (rest from reference TRBV5-1 and TRBJ2-1): KAGVTQTPRYLIKTRGQQVTLSCSPISGHRSVSWYQQTPGQGLQFLFEYFSETQRNKGNFPGRFSGRQFSNSRSEMNVSTLELGDSALYLCASNRADRAGPNEQFFGPGTRLTVL.

The chain carries TRBV12-3 or TRBV12-4 and TRBJ1-2; D possibly corresponds to TRBD1 (5 bases). CDR3 length: 13 residues. V was shortened by 10 bases and J by 3 bases, with 15 bases between the two germline ends. The CDR3 here is CATLEWGYYGYTF. CDR3 bases: TGTGCCACCCTGGAGTGGGGCTACTATGGCTACACCTTC.

This clonotype was seen at least ten times. The chain recombines TRBV12-3 or TRBV12-4 with TRBJ1-5, with D possibly TRBD1 on 5 matching bases. CDR3 length equals 13 residues. Trimming left V 3 bases short and J 5 bases short, with 8 bases between. The CDR3 DNA reads TGTGCCAGCAGTTTGGGAGGGGATCAGCCCCAGCATTTT. Translation: CASSLGGDQPQHF.

This clonotype appeared a few times. The gene calls are TRBV3-1 and TRBJ2-3, with TRBD2 matching over 9 bases. J gave up 6 bases and V 0 bases, and 10 bases lay outside the gene matches. CDR3 length: 17 amino acids. Germline lookup yields CDR1 LGHDT and CDR2 YNNKEL (reference sequence). Here the CDR3 reads CASSQDLPAGGIDTQYF. The CDR3 DNA is TGTGCCAGCAGCCAAGATCTGCCAGCGGGGGGTATCGATACGCAGTATTTT.

The chain combines TRBV12-3 or TRBV12-4 with TRBJ2-7, with 12 bases fitting TRBD2. This CDR3 contains 15 residues. J lost 6 bases, V lost 5 bases, and 8 bases had no gene match. CDR3 sequence: CASSASGGASREQYF. In DNA form, the CDR3 reads TGTGCCAGCAGTGCTAGCGGGGGGGCCTCTCGCGAGCAGTACTTC.

The sample holds a few counts of this clonotype. This chain links TRBV12-3 or TRBV12-4 with TRBJ1-3; D is possibly TRBD1 (6 bases). V was clipped by 9 bases and J by 4 bases, with 16 bases between them. This CDR3 region has 14 residues. The CDR3 reads CASRTGSGGNTIYF. CDR3 sequence (DNA): TGTGCCAGTCGTACAGGGTCTGGCGGAAACACCATATATTTT.

This clonotype was observed a handful of times. The rearrangement joins TRBV20-1 to TRBJ1-1; possibly TRBD1 for D (6 bases). From germline, CDR1 is DFQATT and CDR2 SNEGSKA (reference sequence). Trimming removed 5 bases from V and 1 base from J, with 11 bases in between. The CDR3 is made up of 13 amino acids. This CDR3 reads CSAGQTGNTEAFF. In DNA, the CDR3 is TGCAGTGCTGGGCAGACAGGGAACACTGAAGCTTTCTTT.

This chain links TRBV5-6 with TRBJ2-3, with D perhaps being TRBD1 or TRBD2 (5 bases each). Trimming cost V 5 bases and J 0 bases, with 19 bases left between them. Germline assignment: CDR1 SGHDT and CDR2 YYEEEE. This CDR3 contains 17 residues. This CDR3 reads CASSYNGGYTSTDTQYF. The CDR3 coding sequence is TGTGCCAGCAGTTATAATGGGGGATACACAAGCACAGATACGCAGTATTTT.

This clonotype was detected many times. CDR3 sequence (DNA): TGCAGTGCTAGTCAGGCACAGGGTGATGCCCCAGATACGCAGTATTTT. This encodes CSASQAQGDAPDTQYF. The genes are TRBV20-1 and TRBJ2-3; D is possibly TRBD1 (6 bases). CDR3 length: 16 amino acids. V gave up 3 bases and J gave up 4 bases, with 20 bases separating them. CDR1 is DFQATT and CDR2 is SNEGSKA in the germline V gene (reference sequence).

In its sample, this clonotype was seen a few times. The gene calls are TRBV15 and TRBJ2-1; D not certain. Germline CDR1 and CDR2: LNHNV and YYDKDF (reference sequence). The CDR3 runs 12 residues. Trimming took 5 bases from V and 8 from J, leaving 10 bases between them. CDR3: CATSLDRDEQFF. The CDR3 nucleotides read TGTGCCACCAGCCTAGATAGGGATGAGCAGTTCTTC.

V and J are TRBV7-2 and TRBJ2-1; D unclear. Germline lookup yields CDR1 SGHTA and CDR2 FQGNSA. The CDR3 is 13 amino acids. Between the trimmed V and J ends, which lost 6 bases and 2 bases, there was a span of 8 bases. Here the CDR3 DNA reads TGTGCCAGCAGGCAGAACGCCTACAATGAGCAGTTCTTC. Its translation: CASRQNAYNEQFF.

This clonotype was seen more than once but under ten times. J is TRBJ2-3 and V is TRBV10-3, with D possibly matching TRBD1 (6 bases). The CDR3 consists of 11 residues. V gave up 10 bases and J gave up 5 bases, with 10 bases separating them. CDR1 is ENHRY, CDR2 SYGVKD, per germline. CDR3: CATAGEDTQYF. The DNA for the CDR3 is TGTGCCACGGCAGGGGAAGATACGCAGTATTTT.

This clonotype occurred a few times. The chain recombines TRBV9 with TRBJ2-1; 9 nucleotides agree with TRBD2. Germline assignment: CDR1 SGDLS and CDR2 YYNGEE. The CDR3 contains 15 residues. Trimming at V came to 4 bases and at J to 4 bases, leaving 6 bases not matched to a gene. CDR3: CASSTGTSTYNEQFF. In DNA, the CDR3 is TGTGCCAGCAGCACCGGGACTAGCACTTACAATGAGCAGTTCTTC. Supplemented by reference TRBV9 and TRBJ2-1, the full variable domain reads DSGVTQTPKHLITATGQRVTLRCSPRSGDLSVYWYQQSLDQGLQFLIQYYNGEERAKGNILERFSAQQFPDLHSELNLSSLELGDSALYFCASSTGTSTYNEQFFGPGTRLTVL.

This clonotype was seen a few times. V gene TRBV5-1 combines with J gene TRBJ2-3, with D perhaps given as TRBD1 or TRBD2 (5 bases each). This CDR3 has 13 residues. Germline loops: CDR1 SGHRS, CDR2 YFSETQ. V lost 4 bases and J 4 bases, leaving 10 bases between the germline ends. CDR3 sequence reads: CASSPRDPDTQYF. CDR3 DNA: TGCGCCAGCAGCCCCCGGGACCCAGATACGCAGTATTTT.

This clonotype was found a few times. The chain employs TRBV29-1 and TRBJ1-2; the D is unclear. Trimming removed 7 bases from V and 8 bases from J, with 20 bases in between. In germline, CDR1 is SQVTM, CDR2 ANQGSEA. The length of the CDR3 is 13 residues. Written as DNA, the CDR3 is TGCAGCGCTCCCTCGTCATCAGGTGCCGGCTACACCTTC. Amino acids: CSAPSSSGAGYTF. Drawing the rest from reference TRBV29-1 and TRBJ1-2, the complete variable domain is SAVISQKPSRDICQRGTSLTIQCQVDSQVTMMFWYRQQPGQSLTLIATANQGSEATYESGFVIDKFPISRPNLTFSTLTVSNMSPEDSSIYLCSAPSSSGAGYTFGSGTRLTVV.

This chain connects TRBV6-1 to TRBJ1-5, with 7 bases that match TRBD1. Trimming at V came to 5 bases and at J to 1 base, leaving 2 bases not matched to a gene. This CDR3 comprises 14 residues. From germline, CDR1 is MNHNS and CDR2 SASEGT. The CDR3 spells CASSPGQSNQPQHF. CDR3 bases: TGTGCCAGCAGTCCGGGACAGAGCAATCAGCCCCAGCATTTT.

This clonotype has just a few counts. The chain couples TRBV5-1 to TRBJ2-1, with D perhaps given as TRBD1 or TRBD2 (6 bases each). Germline values: CDR1 SGHRS, CDR2 YFSETQ. Trimming left V 7 bases short and J 0 bases short, with 14 bases between. The CDR3 covers 15 residues. The CDR3: CASRGGTYSYNEQFF. The CDR3 nucleotides are TGCGCCAGCCGCGGAGGGACATACTCCTACAATGAGCAGTTCTTC.

In this sample, this clonotype turned up a few times. The V call is TRBV20-1, the J call TRBJ2-5; D is ambiguous. The V end was cut by 1 base, the J end by 3 bases, with 12 bases between. The germline CDR1 and CDR2 sequences are DFQATT and SNEGSKA (reference sequence). This CDR3 has 14 residues. CDR3 protein: CSARVRQVEETQYF. CDR3 DNA: TGCAGTGCTAGAGTTCGACAAGTCGAAGAGACCCAGTACTTC.

This clonotype was found a few times. The gene calls are TRBV7-3 and TRBJ1-1, with TRBD1 matching 7 bases. V dropped 5 bases and J dropped 7; count of bases not matched to a gene: 7. Germline assignment: CDR1 SGHTA and CDR2 FQGTGA. This CDR3 contains 13 residues. CDR3 amino acids: CASSPDRELEAFF. The DNA for the CDR3 is TGTGCCAGCAGCCCTGACAGGGAGCTTGAAGCTTTCTTT.

A few counts support this clonotype. The chain recombines TRBV20-1 with TRBJ1-1; the D is unclear. Germline CDR1 is DFQATT and CDR2 is SNEGSKA (reference sequence). The CDR3 length is 13 residues. The ends were cut back, 3 bases at V and 2 bases at J, with 10 bases in the middle. The CDR3 region is CSASPKKNTEAFF. As DNA, the CDR3 is TGCAGTGCTAGTCCTAAGAAAAACACTGAAGCTTTCTTT.

This sequence joins TRBV20-1 and TRBJ2-3, with 8 bases matching TRBD2. The germline V gene has CDR1 DFQATT and CDR2 SNEGSKA (reference sequence). The CDR3 runs 16 residues. V shed 7 bases, J shed 1 base, and the junction held 13 bases outside the gene matches. DNA of the CDR3: TGCAGTGAAAGAATGCCTAGCGGGTCCCGCACAGATACGCAGTATTTT. Translating it yields CSERMPSGSRTDTQYF.